The 4 T cell receptor beta chains listed next were all sequenced from one sample in a study of blood T cell repertoires in COVID-19. The data were produced by immunoSEQ multiplex PCR, yet TCRdb's version contains in-frame clones alone and is incomplete. Here the sample spans approximately 110,000 clones, approximately 87% being singletons. Sequences were obtained from peripheral blood. These receptors came from an older woman with acute or convalescent COVID-19.

The chain joins TRBV6-5 to TRBJ2-7; TRBD2 agrees at 8 bases. Germline V CDR1 and CDR2: MNHEY, SVGAGI. The junction had 5 bases not matched to a gene; V was cut back by 0 bases and J by 4 bases. The CDR3 is made up of 15 amino acids. DNA for the CDR3: TGTGCCAGCAGTTACTCCCGGGAGGGCAGTTACGAGCAGTACTTC. This encodes CASSYSREGSYEQYF.

J is TRBJ2-5 and V is TRBV28; 13 nucleotides align to TRBD2. Germline CDR1 reads MDHEN; CDR2 reads SYDVKM. V lost 7 bases, J lost 5 bases, and 13 bases stayed unmatched. The CDR3 consists of 17 residues. The CDR3 region is CASIRQKGLAGRETQYF. Written as DNA, the CDR3 is TGTGCCAGCATTAGACAGAAGGGACTAGCGGGGAGGGAGACCCAGTACTTC.

This chain links TRBV9 with TRBJ2-1; TRBD2 aligns across 13 bases. Germline lookup yields CDR1 SGDLS and CDR2 YYNGEE. J lost 9 bases, V lost 3 bases, and 9 bases had no gene match. The CDR3 has 16 residues. The CDR3 DNA is TGTGCCAGCAGCGGAAGGACTAGCGGGAGAGGTGGTGAGCAGTTCTTC. Translated: CASSGRTSGRGGEQFF.

The V gene is TRBV5-6, the J gene TRBJ2-1; no firm D call. Germline assignment: CDR1 SGHDT and CDR2 YYEEEE. CDR3 length: 16 residues. The V end was cut by 0 bases, the J end by 5 bases, with 15 bases between. This CDR3 is CASSLAERGWNNEQFF. The CDR3 DNA sequence: TGTGCCAGCAGCTTGGCCGAGCGTGGATGGAACAATGAGCAGTTCTTC.